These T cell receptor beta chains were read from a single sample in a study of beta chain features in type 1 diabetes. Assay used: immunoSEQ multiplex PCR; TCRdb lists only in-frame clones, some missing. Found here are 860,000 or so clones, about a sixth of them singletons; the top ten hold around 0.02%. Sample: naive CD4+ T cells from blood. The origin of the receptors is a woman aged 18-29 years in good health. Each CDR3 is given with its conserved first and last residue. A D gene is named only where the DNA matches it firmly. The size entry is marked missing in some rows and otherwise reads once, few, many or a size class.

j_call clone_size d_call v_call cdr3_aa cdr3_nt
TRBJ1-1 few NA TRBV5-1 CASSLEDPGAEAFF TGCGCCAGCAGCTTGGAGGACCCGGGGGCTGAAGCTTTCTTT
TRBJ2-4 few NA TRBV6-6 CASSSPGLAKNIQYF TGTGCCAGCAGTTCACCGGGACTAGCCAAAAACATTCAGTACTTC
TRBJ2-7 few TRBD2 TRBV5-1 CASSPPGLASSYEQYF TGCGCCAGCAGCCCACCGGGACTAGCGAGTTCCTACGAGCAGTACTTC
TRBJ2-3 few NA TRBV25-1 CASGMERVQYF TGTGCCAGCGGGATGGAACGGGTGCAGTATTTT
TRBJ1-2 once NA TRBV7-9 CASRPSLRENYGYTF TGTGCCAGCAGACCCTCCCTTCGAGAAAACTATGGCTACACCTTC
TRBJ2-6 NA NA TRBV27 CASSSRLLGSGANVLTF TGTGCCAGCAGTTCCAGACTCCTCGGCTCTGGGGCCAACGTCCTGACTTTC
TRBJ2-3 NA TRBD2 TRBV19 CASSIPGLAGLNADTQYF TGTGCCAGTAGTATCCCCGGACTAGCGGGATTAAACGCAGATACGCAGTATTTT
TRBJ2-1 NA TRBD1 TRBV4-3 CASSQAPGQGTSSYNEQFF TGCGCCAGCAGCCAAGCTCCGGGACAGGGGACGAGCTCCTACAATGAGCAGTTCTTC
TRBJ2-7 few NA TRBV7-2 CASSLDFNRYEQYF TGTGCCAGCAGCTTAGATTTCAACCGCTACGAGCAGTACTTC
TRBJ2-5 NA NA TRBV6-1 CASGGRLETQYF TGTGCCAGCGGGGGACGGCTGGAGACCCAGTACTTC
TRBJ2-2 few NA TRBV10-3 CAIMVGTANTGELFF TGTGCCATCATGGTCGGGACTGCGAACACCGGGGAGCTGTTTTTT
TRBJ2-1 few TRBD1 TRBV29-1 CSVSSRDRGRDEQFF TGCAGCGTCTCATCCAGGGACAGGGGAAGGGATGAGCAGTTCTTC
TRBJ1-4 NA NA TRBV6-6 CASSPTGRATNEKLFF TGTGCCAGCAGTCCAACAGGGAGAGCAACTAATGAAAAACTGTTTTTT
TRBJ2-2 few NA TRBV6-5 CASSPPEELFF TGTGCCAGCAGTCCGCCTGAGGAGCTGTTTTTT
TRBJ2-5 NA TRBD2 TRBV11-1 CASSDQRDPETQYF TGTGCCAGCAGCGACCAGCGGGACCCGGAGACCCAGTACTTC
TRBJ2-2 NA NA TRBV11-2 CASSLGAYTGELFF TGTGCCAGCAGCTTAGGAGCCTACACCGGGGAGCTGTTTTTT
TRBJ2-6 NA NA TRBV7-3 CASSPKGRNSGANVLTF TGTGCCAGCAGCCCGAAGGGACGGAACTCTGGGGCCAACGTCCTGACTTTC
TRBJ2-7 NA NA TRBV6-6 CASSGTGSYEQYF TGTGCCAGCTCTGGAACTGGCTCCTACGAGCAGTACTTC
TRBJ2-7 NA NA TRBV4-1 CASSQEGSGSYEQYF TGCGCCAGCAGCCAAGAAGGTAGCGGCTCCTACGAGCAGTACTTC
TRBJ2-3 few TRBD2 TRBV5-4 CASLPGGAARKADTQYF TGTGCCAGCCTCCCGGGGGGAGCCGCGAGAAAGGCAGATACGCAGTATTTT
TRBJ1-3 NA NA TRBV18 CASSREDGGSGNTIYF TGTGCCAGCTCACGGGAGGACGGGGGCTCTGGAAACACCATATATTTT
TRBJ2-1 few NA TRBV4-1 CASSQAPREGTPYNEQFF TGCGCCAGCAGCCAAGCGCCAAGGGAAGGGACCCCCTACAATGAGCAGTTCTTC
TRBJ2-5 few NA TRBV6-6 CATERETQYF TGTGCCACGGAGAGAGAGACCCAGTACTTC
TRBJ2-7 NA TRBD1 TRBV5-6 CASSLGTGGFYEQYF TGTGCCAGCAGCTTGGGGACAGGGGGCTTCTACGAGCAGTACTTC
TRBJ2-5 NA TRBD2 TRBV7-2 CASNGLAVQETQYF TGTGCCAGCAATGGACTAGCGGTGCAAGAGACCCAGTACTTC
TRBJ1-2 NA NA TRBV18 CASSSTSPGFNYGYTF TGTGCCAGCTCTTCTACTTCGCCAGGCTTTAACTATGGCTACACCTTC
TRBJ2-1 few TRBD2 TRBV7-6 CASSSVLAANLYNEQFF TGTGCCAGCAGCTCCGTACTAGCGGCCAATCTATACAATGAGCAGTTCTTC
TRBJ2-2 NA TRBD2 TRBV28 CASLRREAGELFF TGTGCCAGCCTAAGGCGGGAGGCCGGGGAGCTGTTTTTT
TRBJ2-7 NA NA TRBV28 CASKVGGRDSYEQYF TGTGCCAGCAAGGTGGGAGGCAGGGACTCCTACGAGCAGTACTTC
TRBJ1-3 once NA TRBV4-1 CASSQVFGSGNTIYF TGCGCCAGCAGCCAAGTATTCGGATCTGGAAACACCATATATTTT
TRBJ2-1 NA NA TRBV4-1 CASSLGQTHNEQFF TGCGCCAGCAGCCTAGGACAGACACACAATGAGCAGTTCTTC
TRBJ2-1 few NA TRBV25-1 CASSEAGGWNEQFF TGTGCCAGCAGTGAGGCAGGGGGGTGGAATGAGCAGTTCTTC
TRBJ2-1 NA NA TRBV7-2 CASSLDWSGGEQFF TGTGCCAGCAGCTTAGACTGGTCGGGTGGTGAGCAGTTCTTC
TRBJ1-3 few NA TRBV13 CASSLDNTPTVSGNTIYF TGTGCCAGCAGCTTAGATAACACCCCAACTGTTTCTGGAAACACCATATATTTT
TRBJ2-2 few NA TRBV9 CASSAAPTNTGELFF TGTGCCAGCAGCGCCGCCCCCACGAACACCGGGGAGCTGTTTTTT
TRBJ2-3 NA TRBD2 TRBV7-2 CASSTYRTSGSTDTQYF TGTGCCAGCAGCACCTACCGGACTAGCGGGAGCACAGATACGCAGTATTTT
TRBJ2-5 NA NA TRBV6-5 CASSYLGTQYF TGTGCCAGCAGTTACTTGGGGACCCAGTACTTC
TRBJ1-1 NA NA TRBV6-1 CASRENHRVANTEAFF TGTGCCAGCAGGGAAAATCACAGGGTTGCAAACACTGAAGCTTTCTTT
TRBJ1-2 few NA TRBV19 CASTARPQYGYTF TGTGCCAGTACTGCCCGGCCCCAATATGGCTACACCTTC
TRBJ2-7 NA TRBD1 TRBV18 CASSPRTGGQYEQYF TGTGCCAGCTCACCGAGGACAGGAGGACAATACGAGCAGTACTTC
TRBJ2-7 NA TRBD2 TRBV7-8 CASSSVESSGRAYEQYF TGTGCCAGCAGCTCGGTAGAGAGTAGCGGGAGGGCCTACGAGCAGTACTTC